The entry that follows covers one T cell receptor beta chain sequence. Its antigen is not yet known. Base qualities were left out, and no much larger clone turns up one base away. The data derive from a study of identical twins (dated by TCRdb to 2016 to 2017). For the wider study: TCR alpha and beta repertoires from monozygotic twins, unrelated adults of various ages and cord blood were deep-sequenced to test whether fetal clonotypes persist. To rule out contamination, the twin experiments were replicated at different times with different library preparation protocols. Broad study findings and their caveats: In monozygotic twins, out-of-frame TCR alpha sharing was systematically underestimated by recombination models, although the models agreed with sharing between unrelated individuals. Zero-insertion analyses could be partly confounded by invariant T cells such as MAIT and iNKT, though diverse VJ usage argued against such confounding for most clonotypes. Compared with coincidental sharing between unrelated individuals, an excess of low generation-probability sequences was observed among out-of-frame TCR alpha sequences shared between twins. Excess twin sharing in beta out-of-frame sequences was weaker because fewer shared sequences lowered the signal-to-noise ratio. Fewer insertions were carried by abundant cord blood beta clonotypes; a weaker similar trend was observed in young adult naive repertoires, while no such trend was observed in memory repertoires. Because the same donors could not be followed over many years, the conclusions depended on cross-sectional statistical analysis.

Receptor libraries were prepared by 5' RACE. The sequencer listed for this sample is Illumina HiSeq 2000. Template switching added a universal primer binding site, and the final cDNA carried a unique molecular identifier that allowed TCR cDNA molecules to be counted accurately. First-strand cDNA for TCR alpha and beta chains was synthesized from specific primers in the conserved constant-segment region. To control for contamination, every cDNA library carried two barcodes: a SMART-Mk sample barcode plus Illumina barcodes. TruSeq adapter sequences, together with Illumina sample barcodes, were added in two successive PCR steps. The Illumina HiSeq platform was used with custom primers to sequence TCR alpha and beta cDNA libraries. The published analysis was carried out like this. Raw reads were processed with MiGEC to extract unique molecular identifiers, and MiXCR was used to determine CDR3 positions. For each individual, recombination models were inferred using an EM algorithm with the repgenHMM and IGoR tools. Shared clonotype analysis was performed with the tcR package in R, normalizing sharing by the product of cloneset sizes. Out-of-frame nonproductive sequences were analyzed to study raw recombination free of thymic and clonal selection effects. The raw public data were reprocessed by TCRdb itself: fastp quality trimming at Q25, MiXCR clonotype calling, in-frame beta chains only. Duplicate CDR3 protein sequences are folded into a single record with the most common DNA and genes. The V and J calls and clone size are TCRdb's, not the authors'. The sample profile shows under 800,000 distinct CDR3 sequences; around 21% of them were found once. Approximately 4.3% of the sample is held by the ten biggest clonotypes.

The CDR3 spans 16 residues, from the cysteine through the phenylalanine. Left in the record is the CDR3 DNA by itself, 48 bases read in frame from the first base. After removal of 4 bases from V and 3 bases from J, the junction retains 8 bases not matched to a gene. Only healthy Caucasian donors were included. Three pairs of female monozygotic twins, all aged roughly 18 to 29 years, made up the twin cohort. Peripheral blood mononuclear cells were used as the source from which RNA for TCR libraries was isolated. This sample also appeared in a second study, on T cells expressing NK-cell markers. The second study also describes: TCR beta-chain repertoires were profiled in sorted CD3+CD56+NKG2C+, CD3+CD56+NKG2C- and CD3+CD56-NKG2C+ T-cell subsets from about 8 donors. Seven of the eight sequenced donors were HCMV-seropositive and one was HCMV-seronegative. In several experiments an anti-gammadeltaTCR antibody was added to restrict sorting to alphabetaTCR-expressing T cells. For six donors, the dominant CD3+CD56+NKG2C+ clonotypes were among the top 10 CD8+ clonotypes and accounted for roughly 1.0-7.5% of CD8+ T cells. Those dominant clonotypes were again the most abundant among CD3+CD56-NKG2C+ cells in four donors, at about 25-65%. It remained unclear whether the expanded NKG2C-expressing T cell clones were specific for HCMV antigens. Randomly selected healthy volunteers, three men and five women, were used as the eight sequenced donors. A commercial ELISA kit detecting HCMV-specific IgG in serum was used to determine HCMV serostatus. For roughly 6 donors, bulk peripheral blood T-cell repertoires were additionally sequenced from unsorted PBMC. MIGEC was used to demultiplex reads and group the reads by UMI, and MiTCR was used to assemble and quantify clonotypes. To remove erroneous sequences, TCR cDNA sequences were retained only when supported by two or more reads. Downstream repertoire analysis used the tcR package, and clonotypes were matched across fractions by CDR3 nucleotide sequence plus V segment. VDJmatch was used to annotate antigen specificity against VDJdb, with one amino acid substitution allowed in CDR3.

Sample: PBMCs. Recombination linked TRBV12-3 or TRBV12-4 to TRBJ2-2, with 7 bases matching TRBD2. The sequence was obtained from a woman aged 18-29 years in good health. The DNA sequence is given as TGTGCCAGCAGTTACTCCGGGACTAAGTACACCGGGGAGCTGTTTTTT. This translates into CASSYSGTKYTGELFF.